These T cell receptor beta chains were read from a single sample in a study of T-cell memory formation after mild COVID-19. TCRdb passed the 5' RACE reads through MiXCR, listing each CDR3 protein once. The profile shows a few hundred thousand distinct CDR3 sequences, about a sixth of them singletons. The sample consisted of PBMCs or a T cell subset sorted from them (not recorded which). Source of these receptors: a man between 18 and 29 years old who had mild COVID-19 (a few samples of this study predate the infection). Cell type and time point are not known. Each CDR3 is given with its conserved first and last residue. A D gene is named only where the DNA matches it firmly. The size entry is marked missing in some rows and otherwise reads once, few, many or a size class.

clone size: .; J gene: TRBJ1-1; D gene: .; CDR3 length: 14; V gene: TRBV6-5; CDR3 protein: CASSYSPMNTEAFF; CDR3 DNA: TGTGCCAGCAGTTACTCTCCCATGAACACTGAAGCTTTCTTT
clone size: few; J gene: TRBJ2-1; D gene: .; CDR3 length: 14; V gene: TRBV7-9; CDR3 protein: CASSLEGGGTEQFF; CDR3 DNA: TGTGCCAGCAGCTTAGAAGGGGGGGGCACTGAGCAGTTCTTC
clone size: few; J gene: TRBJ2-7; D gene: TRBD2; CDR3 length: 13; V gene: TRBV5-1; CDR3 protein: CASSGGGLLEQYF; CDR3 DNA: TGCGCCAGCAGCGGCGGGGGGCTCTTGGAGCAGTACTTC
clone size: few; J gene: TRBJ1-4; D gene: .; CDR3 length: 13; V gene: TRBV7-2; CDR3 protein: CASSLTRGEKLFF; CDR3 DNA: TGTGCCAGCAGCTTAACTCGGGGTGAAAAACTGTTTTTT
clone size: .; J gene: TRBJ1-4; D gene: .; CDR3 length: 14; V gene: TRBV7-2; CDR3 protein: CASSFQARDEKLFF; CDR3 DNA: TGTGCCAGCAGCTTTCAGGCACGAGATGAAAAACTGTTTTTT
clone size: .; J gene: TRBJ2-1; D gene: .; CDR3 length: 11; V gene: TRBV7-8; CDR3 protein: CASSPISVQFF; CDR3 DNA: TGTGCCAGCAGCCCCATAAGCGTGCAGTTCTTC
clone size: many; J gene: TRBJ2-2; D gene: .; CDR3 length: 14; V gene: TRBV10-3; CDR3 protein: CAISESSNTGELFF; CDR3 DNA: TGTGCCATCAGTGAGTCGAGCAACACCGGGGAGCTGTTTTTT
clone size: .; J gene: TRBJ1-2; D gene: TRBD1; CDR3 length: 16; V gene: TRBV5-6; CDR3 protein: CASSYSQGQGMHGYTF; CDR3 DNA: TGTGCCAGCAGCTACAGTCAGGGACAGGGTATGCATGGCTACACCTTC
clone size: .; J gene: TRBJ2-3; D gene: .; CDR3 length: 14; V gene: TRBV6-5; CDR3 protein: CASSLRTNLWTQYF; CDR3 DNA: TGTGCCAGCAGCCTCCGGACTAACTTGTGGACGCAGTATTTT
clone size: .; J gene: TRBJ1-2; D gene: .; CDR3 length: 10; V gene: TRBV21-1; CDR3 protein: CASRSREHTF; CDR3 DNA: TGTGCCAGCAGATCCCGGGAGCACACCTTC
clone size: many; J gene: TRBJ2-7; D gene: .; CDR3 length: 12; V gene: TRBV2; CDR3 protein: CASSPSSYEQYF; CDR3 DNA: TGTGCCAGCAGCCCGAGCTCCTACGAGCAGTACTTC
clone size: .; J gene: TRBJ2-7; D gene: .; CDR3 length: 16; V gene: TRBV12-3/TRBV12-4; CDR3 protein: CASSLYLGGSSYEQYF; CDR3 DNA: TGTGCCAGCAGTCTTTACCTGGGGGGCTCATCTTACGAGCAGTACTTC
clone size: many; J gene: TRBJ1-2; D gene: .; CDR3 length: 15; V gene: TRBV11-1; CDR3 protein: CASSSLRDTNYGYTF; CDR3 DNA: TGTGCCAGCAGCTCCCTCAGGGACACTAACTATGGCTACACCTTC
clone size: few; J gene: TRBJ2-3; D gene: TRBD2; CDR3 length: 15; V gene: TRBV7-3; CDR3 protein: CASSSLAGELDTQYF; CDR3 DNA: TGTGCCAGCAGCTCTCTAGCGGGGGAGCTTGATACGCAGTATTTT
clone size: few; J gene: TRBJ1-6; D gene: TRBD1; CDR3 length: 15; V gene: TRBV27; CDR3 protein: CASSWSGQGDSPLHF; CDR3 DNA: TGTGCCAGCAGTTGGAGCGGACAGGGGGATTCACCCCTCCACTTT
clone size: .; J gene: TRBJ2-1; D gene: TRBD1; CDR3 length: 16; V gene: TRBV4-1; CDR3 protein: CASSFPPGQGYNEQFF; CDR3 DNA: TGCGCCAGCAGCTTCCCCCCGGGACAGGGCTACAATGAGCAGTTCTTC
clone size: .; J gene: TRBJ1-1; D gene: .; CDR3 length: 14; V gene: TRBV4-1; CDR3 protein: CASSPVGAGTEAFF; CDR3 DNA: TGCGCCAGCAGCCCGGTGGGGGCCGGAACTGAAGCTTTCTTT
clone size: few; J gene: TRBJ2-3; D gene: .; CDR3 length: 10; V gene: TRBV29-1; CDR3 protein: CSVFQDTQYF; CDR3 DNA: TGCAGCGTTTTCCAGGATACGCAGTATTTT
clone size: few; J gene: TRBJ1-5; D gene: .; CDR3 length: 15; V gene: TRBV7-2; CDR3 protein: CASSLGGPDNQPQHF; CDR3 DNA: TGTGCCAGCAGCTTAGGGGGGCCCGACAATCAGCCCCAGCATTTT
clone size: .; J gene: TRBJ1-1; D gene: .; CDR3 length: 13; V gene: TRBV7-9; CDR3 protein: CASSYQLNTEAFF; CDR3 DNA: TGTGCCAGCAGCTATCAGTTGAACACTGAAGCTTTCTTT
clone size: few; J gene: TRBJ1-5; D gene: .; CDR3 length: 15; V gene: TRBV7-8; CDR3 protein: CASSPRGSGNQPQHF; CDR3 DNA: TGTGCCAGCAGCCCCAGGGGCTCCGGGAATCAGCCCCAGCATTTT
clone size: once; J gene: TRBJ1-1; D gene: TRBD1; CDR3 length: 14; V gene: TRBV13; CDR3 protein: CASSSGQANTGAFF; CDR3 DNA: TGTGCCAGCAGCTCGGGACAGGCTAACACTGGAGCTTTCTTT
clone size: many; J gene: TRBJ2-7; D gene: .; CDR3 length: 14; V gene: TRBV5-1; CDR3 protein: CASSLARVYYEQYF; CDR3 DNA: TGCGCCAGCAGCTTGGCCCGGGTCTACTACGAGCAGTACTTC
clone size: .; J gene: TRBJ1-2; D gene: .; CDR3 length: 16; V gene: TRBV4-2; CDR3 protein: CASSQSLDRFNYGYTF; CDR3 DNA: TGTGCCAGCAGCCAATCCTTAGACAGATTTAACTATGGCTACACCTTC
clone size: .; J gene: TRBJ2-7; D gene: .; CDR3 length: 14; V gene: TRBV18; CDR3 protein: CASSPTDSSYEQYF; CDR3 DNA: TGTGCCAGCTCACCAACGGACAGCTCCTACGAGCAGTACTTC
clone size: .; J gene: TRBJ2-7; D gene: .; CDR3 length: 15; V gene: TRBV3-1; CDR3 protein: CASRSLNDSPYEQYF; CDR3 DNA: TGTGCCAGCAGATCCCTAAATGACAGTCCCTACGAGCAGTACTTC
clone size: .; J gene: TRBJ1-5; D gene: TRBD1; CDR3 length: 14; V gene: TRBV20-1; CDR3 protein: CSAAPGQSNQPQHF; CDR3 DNA: TGCAGTGCTGCCCCGGGACAGTCCAATCAGCCCCAGCATTTT
clone size: .; J gene: TRBJ1-1; D gene: .; CDR3 length: 12; V gene: TRBV4-1; CDR3 protein: CASSQADRGAFF; CDR3 DNA: TGCGCCAGCAGCCAAGCTGACCGCGGAGCTTTCTTT
clone size: .; J gene: TRBJ1-4; D gene: .; CDR3 length: 14; V gene: TRBV20-1; CDR3 protein: CSARVGLGDEKLFF; CDR3 DNA: TGCAGTGCTAGAGTTGGACTTGGCGATGAAAAACTGTTTTTT
clone size: many; J gene: TRBJ2-7; D gene: .; CDR3 length: 13; V gene: TRBV5-1; CDR3 protein: CASSPGVPHEQYF; CDR3 DNA: TGCGCCAGCAGCCCAGGTGTTCCGCACGAGCAGTACTTC
clone size: few; J gene: TRBJ1-2; D gene: .; CDR3 length: 12; V gene: TRBV18; CDR3 protein: CASSPSTGPTTF; CDR3 DNA: TGTGCCAGCTCACCTTCGACAGGCCCTACCACCTTC
clone size: .; J gene: TRBJ2-7; D gene: .; CDR3 length: 15; V gene: TRBV5-6; CDR3 protein: CASSLTPSKLYEQYF; CDR3 DNA: TGTGCCAGCAGCTTGACTCCTTCGAAGCTCTACGAGCAGTACTTC
clone size: few; J gene: TRBJ2-1; D gene: TRBD1; CDR3 length: 16; V gene: TRBV7-8; CDR3 protein: CASSLAGAGGGYEQFF; CDR3 DNA: TGTGCCAGCAGCTTAGCTGGGGCAGGGGGCGGGTATGAGCAGTTCTTC
clone size: .; J gene: TRBJ2-5; D gene: .; CDR3 length: 15; V gene: TRBV6-5; CDR3 protein: CASSRWTGHQETQYF; CDR3 DNA: TGTGCCAGCAGTAGATGGACGGGGCACCAAGAGACCCAGTACTTC
clone size: .; J gene: TRBJ2-5; D gene: .; CDR3 length: 13; V gene: TRBV12-3/TRBV12-4; CDR3 protein: CASSLESRETQYF; CDR3 DNA: TGTGCCAGCAGTCTTGAGAGCCGGGAGACCCAGTACTTC
clone size: many; J gene: TRBJ2-7; D gene: TRBD1; CDR3 length: 15; V gene: TRBV5-1; CDR3 protein: CASSLDRGISYEQYF; CDR3 DNA: TGCGCCAGCAGCTTGGACAGGGGGATCTCCTACGAGCAGTACTTC
clone size: many; J gene: TRBJ2-3; D gene: TRBD2; CDR3 length: 16; V gene: TRBV4-3; CDR3 protein: CASSQVSGGASDTQYF; CDR3 DNA: TGCGCCAGCAGCCAAGTCAGCGGGGGGGCCTCAGATACGCAGTATTTT
clone size: few; J gene: TRBJ2-2; D gene: .; CDR3 length: 16; V gene: TRBV4-2; CDR3 protein: CASSQERKPATGELFF; CDR3 DNA: TGTGCCAGCAGCCAAGAGAGGAAGCCGGCCACCGGGGAGCTGTTTTTT
clone size: .; J gene: TRBJ1-5; D gene: .; CDR3 length: 13; V gene: TRBV28; CDR3 protein: CASRPHGNQPQHF; CDR3 DNA: TGTGCCAGCAGGCCCCATGGCAATCAGCCCCAGCATTTT
clone size: few; J gene: TRBJ2-7; D gene: .; CDR3 length: 13; V gene: TRBV7-2; CDR3 protein: CASSPGPTYEQYF; CDR3 DNA: TGTGCCAGCAGCCCGGGACCCACCTACGAGCAGTACTTC
clone size: few; J gene: TRBJ1-1; D gene: .; CDR3 length: 13; V gene: TRBV5-6; CDR3 protein: CASSKGGRAEAFF; CDR3 DNA: TGTGCCAGCAGCAAGGGAGGCCGAGCCGAAGCTTTCTTT
clone size: many; J gene: TRBJ2-1; D gene: .; CDR3 length: 13; V gene: TRBV2; CDR3 protein: CASSEGLGNEQFF; CDR3 DNA: TGTGCCAGCAGTGAGGGGTTGGGGAATGAGCAGTTCTTC
clone size: .; J gene: TRBJ1-1; D gene: .; CDR3 length: 15; V gene: TRBV25-1; CDR3 protein: CASSDLRLGGTEAFF; CDR3 DNA: TGTGCCAGCAGTGACCTCAGATTGGGGGGCACTGAAGCTTTCTTT
clone size: few; J gene: TRBJ2-1; D gene: TRBD1; CDR3 length: 16; V gene: TRBV28; CDR3 protein: CASSFLPGQGSDEQFF; CDR3 DNA: TGTGCCAGCAGTTTCTTGCCGGGACAGGGATCTGATGAGCAGTTCTTC
clone size: few; J gene: TRBJ2-5; D gene: TRBD2; CDR3 length: 19; V gene: TRBV20-1; CDR3 protein: CSARDFARLAGGPGETQYF; CDR3 DNA: TGCAGTGCTAGAGATTTCGCTCGACTAGCGGGGGGGCCGGGGGAGACCCAGTACTTC
clone size: few; J gene: TRBJ2-7; D gene: TRBD2; CDR3 length: 16; V gene: TRBV7-2; CDR3 protein: CASSPWTSGGAYEQYF; CDR3 DNA: TGTGCCAGCAGCCCTTGGACTAGCGGGGGGGCTTACGAGCAGTACTTC